The rows below give T cell receptor beta chains drawn from one sample of a study of blood T cell repertoires in COVID-19. TCRdb keeps only in-frame clones here, not all; method: immunoSEQ multiplex PCR. The table includes about 210,000 clones, about 84% detected once. Material: peripheral blood. The receptors originated from a human donor in a cohort sampled during active COVID-19. Both conserved end residues are part of each CDR3. The D gene is left open where the match is weak. The size field is filled for only some rows; it gives once, few, many or a size class.

d_call: NA; v_call: TRBV4-2; j_call: TRBJ1-4; clone_size: many; cdr3_aa: CASSQDHGAANEKLFF; cdr3_nt: TGTGCCAGCAGCCAAGATCATGGGGCGGCTAATGAAAAACTGTTTTTT
d_call: TRBD1; v_call: TRBV28; j_call: TRBJ1-1; clone_size: NA; cdr3_aa: CASSPREGAVAFF; cdr3_nt: TGTGCCAGCAGTCCTCGTGAGGGGGCAGTAGCTTTCTTT
d_call: NA; v_call: TRBV19; j_call: TRBJ1-2; clone_size: NA; cdr3_aa: CASSILATDPTGYTF; cdr3_nt: TGTGCCAGTAGTATACTGGCTACAGATCCGACCGGCTACACCTTC
d_call: NA; v_call: TRBV15; j_call: TRBJ2-6; clone_size: NA; cdr3_aa: CATSRDSGAGANVLTF; cdr3_nt: TGTGCCACCAGCAGAGATTCGGGGGCTGGGGCCAACGTCCTGACTTTC
d_call: TRBD2; v_call: TRBV6-5; j_call: TRBJ2-7; clone_size: few; cdr3_aa: CASNPAGGYEQYF; cdr3_nt: TGTGCCAGCAATCCAGCGGGGGGGTACGAGCAGTACTTC
d_call: NA; v_call: TRBV15; j_call: TRBJ1-1; clone_size: NA; cdr3_aa: CATRDSFPTTEAFF; cdr3_nt: TGTGCCACCCGAGACTCTTTCCCGACCACTGAAGCTTTCTTT
d_call: TRBD2; v_call: TRBV4-3; j_call: TRBJ2-7; clone_size: NA; cdr3_aa: CASSQVAGGRREQYF; cdr3_nt: TGCGCCAGCAGCCAAGTAGCGGGGGGCCGCCGGGAGCAGTACTTC
d_call: NA; v_call: TRBV19; j_call: TRBJ2-5; clone_size: NA; cdr3_aa: CASSSLGTPGETQYF; cdr3_nt: TGTGCCAGTAGTAGCCTAGGGACTCCTGGGGAGACCCAGTACTTC
d_call: NA; v_call: TRBV3-1/TRBV3-2; j_call: TRBJ2-7; clone_size: NA; cdr3_aa: CASSQVGSVQYF; cdr3_nt: TGTGCCAGCAGCCAAGTCGGTTCTGTGCAGTACTTC
d_call: TRBD2; v_call: TRBV4-1; j_call: TRBJ2-2; clone_size: NA; cdr3_aa: CASSLLALRGSGGELFF; cdr3_nt: TGCGCCAGCAGCCTCCTTGCCTTGCGGGGGTCAGGCGGGGAGCTGTTTTTT
d_call: NA; v_call: TRBV11-2; j_call: TRBJ2-1; clone_size: NA; cdr3_aa: CASSLGGRRSDEQFF; cdr3_nt: TGTGCCAGCAGCTTAGGCGGGCGGAGGAGCGATGAGCAGTTCTTC
d_call: TRBD1; v_call: TRBV30; j_call: TRBJ1-6; clone_size: many; cdr3_aa: CAWSAGTDNSPLHF; cdr3_nt: TGTGCCTGGTCCGCCGGGACAGATAATTCACCCCTCCACTTT
d_call: NA; v_call: TRBV11-2; j_call: TRBJ1-4; clone_size: NA; cdr3_aa: CASSLYREEKLFF; cdr3_nt: TGTGCCAGCAGCCTATACAGGGAGGAAAAACTGTTTTTT
d_call: TRBD2; v_call: TRBV10-3; j_call: TRBJ2-1; clone_size: NA; cdr3_aa: CAIQRQRDGDNEQFF; cdr3_nt: TGTGCCATCCAGCGCCAGCGGGATGGGGACAATGAGCAGTTCTTC
d_call: TRBD2; v_call: TRBV4-2; j_call: TRBJ2-7; clone_size: NA; cdr3_aa: CASSQVTSGGSYEQYF; cdr3_nt: TGTGCCAGCAGCCAAGTCACTAGCGGGGGCTCCTACGAGCAGTACTTC
d_call: NA; v_call: TRBV4-3; j_call: TRBJ1-2; clone_size: NA; cdr3_aa: CASSQDYLGHLYGYTF; cdr3_nt: TGCGCCAGCAGCCAAGATTACTTGGGACACCTCTATGGCTACACCTTC
d_call: TRBD2; v_call: TRBV5-1; j_call: TRBJ2-7; clone_size: NA; cdr3_aa: CASSLATSGAYEQYF; cdr3_nt: TGCGCCAGCAGCTTGGCGACTAGCGGCGCCTACGAGCAGTACTTC
d_call: TRBD1; v_call: TRBV24-1; j_call: TRBJ2-5; clone_size: NA; cdr3_aa: CATSALRGPETQYF; cdr3_nt: TGTGCCACCAGTGCTCTGAGGGGGCCCGAGACCCAGTACTTC
d_call: TRBD2; v_call: TRBV7-9; j_call: TRBJ2-1; clone_size: few; cdr3_aa: CASSLAVGGHFF; cdr3_nt: TGTGCCAGCAGCTTAGCTGTGGGAGGGCACTTCTTC
d_call: NA; v_call: TRBV27; j_call: TRBJ2-2; clone_size: NA; cdr3_aa: CASSSGYTGELFF; cdr3_nt: TGTGCCAGCAGTTCGGGGTACACCGGGGAGCTGTTTTTT
d_call: NA; v_call: TRBV6-5; j_call: TRBJ2-7; clone_size: NA; cdr3_aa: CASSAGSYEQYF; cdr3_nt: TGTGCCAGCTCCGCAGGGTCCTACGAGCAGTACTTC
d_call: NA; v_call: TRBV28; j_call: TRBJ1-1; clone_size: many; cdr3_aa: CASGGNLGTEAFF; cdr3_nt: TGTGCCAGCGGCGGGAACCTGGGCACTGAAGCTTTCTTT
d_call: TRBD1; v_call: TRBV11-3; j_call: TRBJ2-3; clone_size: NA; cdr3_aa: CASSFGTGRTDTQYF; cdr3_nt: TGTGCCAGCAGCTTCGGGACAGGGCGGACAGATACGCAGTATTTT
d_call: TRBD1; v_call: TRBV6-5; j_call: TRBJ2-1; clone_size: NA; cdr3_aa: CASVDRVNEQFF; cdr3_nt: TGTGCCAGCGTCGACAGGGTGAATGAGCAGTTCTTC
d_call: NA; v_call: TRBV19; j_call: TRBJ2-4; clone_size: once; cdr3_aa: CASSTLRDGGGENIQYF; cdr3_nt: TGTGCCAGTAGTACCCTCCGGGACGGAGGGGGCGAAAACATTCAGTACTTC
d_call: TRBD1; v_call: TRBV7-2; j_call: TRBJ2-5; clone_size: NA; cdr3_aa: CASSLRQGQTQYF; cdr3_nt: TGTGCCAGCAGCCTCCGACAGGGACAGACCCAGTACTTC
d_call: TRBD1; v_call: TRBV2; j_call: TRBJ1-4; clone_size: NA; cdr3_aa: CASSEPTGSEKLFF; cdr3_nt: TGTGCCAGCAGTGAACCGACAGGGAGTGAAAAACTGTTTTTT
d_call: TRBD1; v_call: TRBV25-1; j_call: TRBJ1-2; clone_size: NA; cdr3_aa: CASSGDRSLYGYTF; cdr3_nt: TGTGCCAGCAGTGGGGACAGATCGCTCTATGGCTACACCTTC
d_call: TRBD2; v_call: TRBV10-2; j_call: TRBJ2-3; clone_size: NA; cdr3_aa: CASSAAGGETDTQYF; cdr3_nt: TGCGCCAGCAGTGCGGCGGGGGGAGAAACAGATACGCAGTATTTT
d_call: TRBD2; v_call: TRBV18; j_call: TRBJ2-3; clone_size: NA; cdr3_aa: CASSPGLAGTDTQYF; cdr3_nt: TGTGCCAGCTCACCGGGACTAGCGGGCACAGATACGCAGTATTTT
d_call: NA; v_call: TRBV7-9; j_call: TRBJ2-2; clone_size: few; cdr3_aa: CASSPTNTGELFF; cdr3_nt: TGTGCCAGCAGCCCAACGAACACCGGGGAGCTGTTTTTT
d_call: NA; v_call: TRBV5-1; j_call: TRBJ2-2; clone_size: NA; cdr3_aa: CASSLEGQGWAGELFF; cdr3_nt: TGCGCCAGCAGCTTGGAAGGTCAGGGATGGGCCGGGGAGCTGTTTTTT
d_call: TRBD1; v_call: TRBV3-1/TRBV3-2; j_call: TRBJ2-3; clone_size: NA; cdr3_aa: CASTGDRGTDTQYF; cdr3_nt: TGTGCCAGCACGGGGGACAGGGGGACAGATACGCAGTATTTT
d_call: TRBD1; v_call: TRBV5-4; j_call: TRBJ2-2; clone_size: NA; cdr3_aa: CASSHDRGIGELFF; cdr3_nt: TGTGCCAGCAGTCACGACAGGGGCATCGGGGAGCTGTTTTTT
d_call: TRBD2; v_call: TRBV5-4; j_call: TRBJ2-3; clone_size: NA; cdr3_aa: CASSLRTSGGGDTQYF; cdr3_nt: TGTGCCAGCAGCCTGCGGACTAGCGGGGGTGGAGATACGCAGTATTTT
d_call: TRBD1; v_call: TRBV3-1/TRBV3-2; j_call: TRBJ1-3; clone_size: once; cdr3_aa: CASSQAGTGSGNTIYF; cdr3_nt: TGTGCCAGCAGCCAAGCCGGGACAGGGTCCGGAAACACCATATATTTT
d_call: NA; v_call: TRBV9; j_call: TRBJ1-1; clone_size: NA; cdr3_aa: CASSVGAGRAEAFF; cdr3_nt: TGTGCCAGCAGCGTAGGAGCTGGGAGGGCTGAAGCTTTCTTT
d_call: NA; v_call: TRBV11-2; j_call: TRBJ2-7; clone_size: NA; cdr3_aa: CASSFSGVYEQYF; cdr3_nt: TGTGCCAGCAGCTTCTCCGGAGTTTACGAGCAGTACTTC
d_call: TRBD2; v_call: TRBV4-1; j_call: TRBJ2-3; clone_size: NA; cdr3_aa: CASSQVSGGSTDTQYF; cdr3_nt: TGCGCCAGCAGCCAAGTTAGCGGGGGAAGCACAGATACGCAGTATTTT
d_call: NA; v_call: TRBV11-3; j_call: TRBJ2-3; clone_size: NA; cdr3_aa: CASSRDSTDTQYF; cdr3_nt: TGTGCCAGCAGCCGGGACTCCACAGATACGCAGTATTTT
d_call: TRBD2; v_call: TRBV7-3; j_call: TRBJ2-1; clone_size: NA; cdr3_aa: CASSSGTRQHNEQFF; cdr3_nt: TGTGCCAGCAGCTCCGGGACTAGACAACACAATGAGCAGTTCTTC
d_call: NA; v_call: TRBV7-2; j_call: TRBJ2-3; clone_size: NA; cdr3_aa: CASSPRGLSKDTQYF; cdr3_nt: TGTGCCAGCAGCCCGAGGGGACTTAGCAAGGATACGCAGTATTTT
d_call: NA; v_call: TRBV21-1; j_call: TRBJ1-3; clone_size: NA; cdr3_aa: CASSSYPTGKTSGNTIYF; cdr3_nt: TGTGCCAGCAGCAGCTACCCGACAGGTAAAACCTCTGGAAACACCATATATTTT
d_call: NA; v_call: TRBV5-1; j_call: TRBJ2-2; clone_size: once; cdr3_aa: CASSLASGELFF; cdr3_nt: TGCGCCAGCAGCTTGGCGTCTGGGGAGCTGTTTTTT
d_call: NA; v_call: TRBV9; j_call: TRBJ1-2; clone_size: NA; cdr3_aa: CASSPELDFNPVGGYTF; cdr3_nt: TGTGCCAGCAGCCCGGAGTTAGACTTCAACCCAGTGGGTGGCTACACCTTC
d_call: NA; v_call: TRBV12-3/TRBV12-4; j_call: TRBJ1-5; clone_size: NA; cdr3_aa: CASTWGLGEPQHF; cdr3_nt: TGTGCCAGCACCTGGGGGCTGGGGGAGCCCCAGCATTTT
d_call: NA; v_call: TRBV11-2; j_call: TRBJ2-3; clone_size: NA; cdr3_aa: CASSLAIYTDTQYF; cdr3_nt: TGTGCCAGCAGCTTAGCCATCTACACAGATACGCAGTATTTT
d_call: NA; v_call: TRBV11-3; j_call: TRBJ2-1; clone_size: NA; cdr3_aa: CASSGQDNEQFF; cdr3_nt: TGTGCCAGCAGCGGTCAGGACAATGAGCAGTTCTTC
d_call: TRBD2; v_call: TRBV7-2; j_call: TRBJ2-5; clone_size: NA; cdr3_aa: CASSLERGRQETQYF; cdr3_nt: TGTGCCAGCAGCTTAGAGCGGGGGAGACAAGAGACCCAGTACTTC
d_call: NA; v_call: TRBV5-8; j_call: TRBJ2-1; clone_size: NA; cdr3_aa: CAIRKTGYNEQFF; cdr3_nt: TGTGCCATACGGAAGACGGGATACAATGAGCAGTTCTTC
d_call: NA; v_call: TRBV2; j_call: TRBJ2-7; clone_size: NA; cdr3_aa: CASTERGPYEQYF; cdr3_nt: TGTGCCAGCACCGAAAGGGGCCCCTACGAGCAGTACTTC
d_call: TRBD1; v_call: TRBV10-3; j_call: TRBJ2-2; clone_size: NA; cdr3_aa: CAIRGTGTGITGELFF; cdr3_nt: TGTGCCATCAGGGGCACCGGGACAGGGATTACCGGGGAGCTGTTTTTT
d_call: NA; v_call: TRBV12-3/TRBV12-4; j_call: TRBJ2-7; clone_size: NA; cdr3_aa: CASSSVYEQYF; cdr3_nt: TGTGCCAGCAGTTCTGTCTACGAGCAGTACTTC